A single sample gave rise to the 8 T cell receptor beta chains below, sequenced in a study of CXCR4 blockade with PD-1 therapy in pancreatic cancer. TCRdb's copy holds only in-frame clones and misses some; the assay was immunoSEQ multiplex PCR. The sample lists approximately 3,000 clones, about 50% occurring once. The sequencing sample was made of tumor tissue. The receptor set was obtained from a human donor with pancreatic ductal adenocarcinoma.

This clone was detected only a few times. This chain joins TRBV28 and TRBJ2-7, with TRBD2 matching 7 bases. Losses at the gene ends were 2 bases for V and 3 bases for J; bases not matched to a gene: 1. The CDR3 is 13 amino acids. Germline CDR1 and CDR2: MDHEN and SYDVKM. CDR3 bases: TGTGCCAGCAGTTTACGGGGGGTCTACGAGCAGTACTTC. Its translation is CASSLRGVYEQYF.

The chain links TRBV18 to TRBJ2-5, with TRBD1 matching over 9 bases. Germline loops: CDR1 KGHSH, CDR2 LQKENI. The junction had 3 bases not matched to a gene; V was cut back by 3 bases and J by 4 bases. There are 14 residues in the CDR3. CDR3 in DNA: TGTGCCAGCTCACCCGGGACAGGGATAGAGACCCAGTACTTC. Protein: CASSPGTGIETQYF.

The chain carries TRBV6-8 and TRBJ2-5, with D perhaps matching TRBD2 (5 bases). This CDR3 region has 16 residues. V gave up 0 bases and J gave up 5 bases, with 16 bases separating them. The germline V gene encodes CDR1 MNHGY and CDR2 SAAAGT. CDR3 protein: CASSYSLASAQETQYF. CDR3 nucleotide sequence: TGTGCCAGCAGTTACTCCCTAGCAAGTGCTCAGGAGACCCAGTACTTC.

This clone appeared a few times. The V and J genes are TRBV6-8 and TRBJ1-3, with 8 bases that match TRBD1. The CDR3 has 12 residues. V shed 10 bases, J shed 9 bases, and the junction held 8 bases outside the gene matches. The V gene's germline CDR1 is MNHGY and CDR2 SAAAGT. CDR3 sequence reads: CAISGQGGTIYF. CDR3 coding DNA: TGTGCCATCAGCGGACAGGGCGGCACCATATATTTT.

The sample holds a few counts of this clone. In DNA, the CDR3 is TGTGCCAGTAGTCCCCCGGGGGCTAATGAAAAACTGTTTTTT. It yields the protein CASSPPGANEKLFF. The chain carries TRBV19 and TRBJ1-4, with D tentatively TRBD1 (5 bases). The CDR3 runs 14 residues. V shed 5 bases and J shed 3 bases, with 10 bases lying between them. The germline V gene has CDR1 LNHDA and CDR2 SQIVND (reference sequence).

In the case of this clone: The junction departs from germline at one end; a sequencing error may be responsible. The chain is built from TRBV6-7 and TRBJ2-2; D call uncertain. TRBV6-7 is an open reading frame, and its role is uncertain. This CDR3 region has 12 residues. The CDR3 is CANSYGAGELFF. The CDR3 DNA sequence: TGTGCCAACAGTTACGGAGCCGGGGAGCTGTTTTTT.

The V call is TRBV28, the J call TRBJ2-1; D not certain. The CDR3 extends over 14 amino acids. Germline V gene lookup returns CDR1 MDHEN and CDR2 SYDVKM. Deletions cut 6 bases from V and 3 bases from J, with 12 bases between. CDR3 sequence (DNA): TGTGCCAGCAGCGGCTATCAAATCTACAATGAGCAGTTCTTC. It translates to CASSGYQIYNEQFF.

This sequence joins TRBV6-7 and TRBJ2-2, with 11 positions matching TRBD2. TRBV6-7 carries the ORF label, with uncertain function. Unmatched junction bases numbered 7, after V lost 2 bases and J lost 5 bases. The CDR3 is 17 amino acids. CDR3 amino acids: CASSYGLAGGPTGELFF. CDR3 in DNA: TGTGCCAGCAGTTACGGTTTAGCGGGAGGGCCAACCGGGGAGCTGTTTTTT.